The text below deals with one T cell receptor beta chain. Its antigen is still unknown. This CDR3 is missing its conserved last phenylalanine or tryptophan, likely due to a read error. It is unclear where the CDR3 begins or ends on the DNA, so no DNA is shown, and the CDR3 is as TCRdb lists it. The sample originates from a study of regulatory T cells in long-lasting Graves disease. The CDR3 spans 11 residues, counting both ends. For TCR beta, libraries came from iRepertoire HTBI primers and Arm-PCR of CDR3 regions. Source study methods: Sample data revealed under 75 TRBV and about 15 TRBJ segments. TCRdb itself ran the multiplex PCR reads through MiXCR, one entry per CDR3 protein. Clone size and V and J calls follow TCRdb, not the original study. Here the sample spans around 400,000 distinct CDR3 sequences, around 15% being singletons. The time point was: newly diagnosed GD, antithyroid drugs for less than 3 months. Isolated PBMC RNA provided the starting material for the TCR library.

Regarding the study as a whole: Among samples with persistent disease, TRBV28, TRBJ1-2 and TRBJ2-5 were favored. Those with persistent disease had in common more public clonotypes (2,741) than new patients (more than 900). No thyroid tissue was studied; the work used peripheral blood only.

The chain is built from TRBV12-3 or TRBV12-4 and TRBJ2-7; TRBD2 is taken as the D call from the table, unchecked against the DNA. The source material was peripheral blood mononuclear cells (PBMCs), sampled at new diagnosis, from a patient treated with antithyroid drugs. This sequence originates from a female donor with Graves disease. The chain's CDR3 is CASSFEPSRAG.